In this sample, the clone carrying this T cell receptor beta chain turned up a few times. Antigen specificity is unknown. PCR was performed a second time for about 7 to 12 cycles using a sample-barcoded 5' primer and a J-beta primer mix. Every cDNA molecule carried a tag from a template-switch adaptor bearing 12 random nucleotides. One entry per CDR3 protein results from TCRdb running MiXCR on the 5' RACE reads. The data contain about 720,000 distinct CDR3 sequences, around a fifth of them singletons. Germline loops: CDR1 MNHNY, CDR2 SVGAGI (reference sequence). V lost 5 bases, J lost 0 bases, and 3 bases stayed unmatched. The CDR3 totals 15 residues. Around 9.5 milliliters of peripheral blood were drawn from each donor. There were at least 6 micrograms of total RNA extracted from every sample. The sample is drawn from a study of blood T cells in healthy people across ages. General observations from the study: Aged donors had fewer naive CD4+ cells and lower diversity than long-lived donors.

The chain is built from TRBV6-6 and TRBJ2-7; 11 nucleotides line up with TRBD1. Sequenced: blood. The receptor's source is a man between 65 and 85 years old in good health. The CDR3 spells CASSRDRGISYEQYF. The CDR3 nucleotides read TGTGCCAGCAGTAGGGACAGGGGGATCTCCTACGAGCAGTACTTC.